This T cell receptor (beta chain) was sequenced in a study of cytomegalovirus exposure and HLA in healthy donors. General study findings and limits: Specificity for CMV antigens was confirmed in vitro for three of the CMV-associated chains. First-cohort TCR clusters tended to co-occur in the roughly 130 validation repertoires, a later analysis found.

Here immunoSEQ multiplex PCR was the method, and the copy in TCRdb shows in-frame clones only, minus some. The sample holds about 130,000 clones; 95% to 96% are singletons and the top ten take about 1.7%. V was clipped by 5 bases and J by 4 bases, with 8 bases between them. The CDR3 is 12 residues long. Germline lookup yields CDR1 PRHDT and CDR2 FYEKMQ (reference sequence). This clone was seen once. Its antigen is still unknown. Other DNA sequences in this specimen translate into the identical CDR3. This sequence originates from a man younger than 30 in good health and CMV-seronegative. The sequenced sample consisted of PBMCs. The rearrangement links TRBV13 to TRBJ2-5; D remains unclear. CDR3 residues: CASSLPRETQYF. The CDR3 DNA follows: TGTGCCAGCAGCCTCCCCCGAGAGACCCAGTACTTC.